The 21 T cell receptor beta chains below were found in one sample sequenced in a study of identical twins. Each CDR3 protein is one row after TCRdb ran MiXCR on the 5' RACE reads. The sample has some 240,000 distinct CDR3 sequences; about 8% are singletons. This sample also appeared in a second study, on yellow fever vaccine responses in identical twins.

The sequenced material came from CD8+ T cells sorted from blood. The receptor source for this set is a woman aged 18-29 years in good health.

This clonotype was detected many times. The genes are TRBV27 and TRBJ2-7; 9 positions match TRBD1. V lost 3 bases, J lost 3 bases, and 6 bases stayed unmatched. The CDR3 loop spans 15 amino acids. The germline V gene has CDR1 MNHEY and CDR2 SMNVEV (reference sequence). The CDR3 region is CASSLNRDRVYEQYF. CDR3 sequence (DNA): TGTGCCAGCAGTTTGAACCGGGACAGGGTCTACGAGCAGTACTTC.

The chain has TRBV6-5 and TRBJ2-3; D is unresolved. The V end lost 2 bases, the J end lost 5 bases, and 8 bases lay between the germline ends. CDR3 length: 13 residues. Per the germline V gene, CDR1 is MNHEY and CDR2 is SVGAGI. Written as DNA, the CDR3 is TGTGCCAGCAGTTACACCGTTGAAGATACGCAGTATTTT. Translation: CASSYTVEDTQYF.

Points on this clonotype: Being one base from a much bigger clone, this may be a read error. The chain employs TRBV27 and TRBJ2-2, with a tentative D call TRBD1 (6 bases). CDR1 is MNHEY, CDR2 SMNVEV, per germline (reference sequence). This CDR3 has 13 residues. V lost 8 bases and J lost 4, with 11 bases in between. Here the CDR3 reads CASGDRTTGELFF. CDR3 DNA sequence: TGTGCCAGCGGTGACAGGACCACCGGGGAGCTGTTTTTT.

This clonotype was detected many times. The chain combines TRBV9 with TRBJ1-5; weak D call: TRBD1 (5 bases). Trimming removed 4 bases at V and 0 bases at J, with 8 bases between. The CDR3 is 14 amino acids. Germline CDR1 and CDR2: SGDLS and YYNGEE. The CDR3 DNA reads TGTGCCAGCAGCCAGGGTGGTAGCAATCAGCCCCAGCATTTT. Translation gives CASSQGGSNQPQHF.

CDR3 coding DNA: TGTGCCAGCACCGTGACAGGGAACTACAATGAGCAGTTCTTC. Its translation is CASTVTGNYNEQFF. The V gene is TRBV7-6, the J gene TRBJ2-1; TRBD1 aligns across 7 bases. The CDR3 is 14 residues long. V was pared by 7 bases and J by 3 bases, with 6 bases of the junction left unmatched. In germline, CDR1 is SGHVS, CDR2 FNYEAQ.

This clonotype has a handful of counts. The chain combines TRBV29-1 with TRBJ2-7; D remains ambiguous. Germline V CDR1 and CDR2: SQVTM, ANQGSEA. The CDR3 sequence is 13 residues long. V lost 3 bases, J lost 5 bases, and 14 bases lay in between. The DNA for the CDR3 is TGCAGCGTTGACGAGAATAAGGGCCACGAGCAGTACTTC. Translation gives CSVDENKGHEQYF.

This clonotype was observed at least ten times. V is TRBV11-1 and J is TRBJ2-2, with 7 bases identical to TRBD2. The CDR3 sequence is 19 residues long. V trimming: 3 bases; J trimming: 0 bases; junction bases outside the gene matches: 13. Germline CDR1 reads SGHAT; CDR2 reads FQDESV (reference sequence). The CDR3 DNA sequence: TGTGCCAGCAGCTTCCCGGGCGGAGCGGGGATCGCGAACACCGGGGAGCTGTTTTTT. It specifies CASSFPGGAGIANTGELFF.

There are many counts of this clonotype. The chain carries TRBV11-2 and TRBJ2-1; D gene ambiguous. Germline V gene sequence: CDR1 SGHAT, CDR2 FQNNGV. Deletions cut 1 base from V and 0 bases from J, with 16 bases between. This CDR3 contains 18 residues. In DNA form, the CDR3 reads TGTGCCAGCAGCTTAGGTTGGAACTGGGCAACCTCCTACAATGAGCAGTTCTTC. Its translation: CASSLGWNWATSYNEQFF.

This clonotype has only a few counts. V gene TRBV29-1 combines with J gene TRBJ2-7; 7 bases align to TRBD1. Trimming at V came to 4 bases and at J to 3 bases, leaving 6 bases not matched to a gene. This CDR3 has 13 amino acids. Germline V gene data show CDR1 as SQVTM and CDR2 as ANQGSEA. This CDR3 reads CSVGQGSLYEQYF. The CDR3 region has the DNA TGCAGCGTTGGACAGGGTTCTCTCTACGAGCAGTACTTC.

This clonotype has only a few counts. This chain uses TRBV12-3 or TRBV12-4 with TRBJ2-7; 8 nucleotides match TRBD1. V was clipped by 6 bases and J by 0 bases; unmatched bases: 13. CDR3 size: 17 residues. The CDR3 spells CASSLIGQGESSYEQYF. CDR3 nucleotide sequence: TGTGCCAGCAGCCTGATCGGACAGGGCGAAAGCTCCTACGAGCAGTACTTC.

The sample holds a few counts of this clonotype. V gene TRBV4-2 combines with J gene TRBJ2-2; tentative D call: TRBD1 (5 bases). CDR3 length equals 16 residues. Germline values: CDR1 LGHNA, CDR2 YNFKEQ. The V and J ends lost 3 bases and 0 bases respectively, with 11 bases between them. This chain's CDR3 is CASSHPSGPNTGELFF. The CDR3 DNA sequence: TGTGCCAGCAGCCACCCTTCAGGGCCGAACACCGGGGAGCTGTTTTTT.

The V gene is TRBV20-1, the J gene TRBJ1-1; D might be TRBD1 (5 bases). Germline loops: CDR1 DFQATT, CDR2 SNEGSKA (reference sequence). CDR3 length: 10 residues. The ends were cut back, 7 bases at V and 8 bases at J, with 11 bases in the middle. The chain's CDR3 is CSVLTVEAFF. The DNA for the CDR3 is TGCAGTGTTTTGACAGTCGAAGCTTTCTTT.

The chain is built from TRBV12-3 or TRBV12-4 and TRBJ2-1; 10 nucleotides line up with TRBD2. CDR3 size: 15 residues. Trimming at V came to 6 bases and at J to 2 bases, leaving 4 bases not matched to a gene. DNA for the CDR3: TGTGCCAGCAGCAGAGCGGGGGGGCCCTACAATGAGCAGTTCTTC. This translates into CASSRAGGPYNEQFF.

The chain carries TRBV11-2 and TRBJ2-1; D uncertain. Germline-derived CDR1 and CDR2 are SGHAT and FQNNGV. Trimming took 0 bases from V and 7 from J, leaving 7 bases between them. CDR3 size: 13 residues. Written as DNA, the CDR3 is TGTGCCAGCAGCTTAGATCTAGGGAATGAGCAGTTCTTC. This gives the protein CASSLDLGNEQFF.

This clonotype was detected ten times or more. The V call is TRBV7-2, the J call TRBJ2-3, with TRBD1 matching 9 bases. CDR1 and CDR2 from the germline V gene are SGHTA and FQGNSA. The CDR3 extends over 15 amino acids. With 4 bases clipped from V and 5 bases from J, the junction kept 7 bases outside the gene matches. CDR3 region: CASSSNRGRLDTQYF. The CDR3, as DNA: TGTGCCAGCAGCTCCAACAGGGGGCGCTTAGATACGCAGTATTTT.

The gene calls are TRBV7-2 and TRBJ2-1, with unresolved D. This CDR3 is 15 amino acids long. Germline CDR1 SGHTA, CDR2 FQGNSA. The V and J ends lost 7 bases and 1 base respectively, with 14 bases between them. DNA for the CDR3: TGTGCCAGCACTCTACATAGACGATCCTACAATGAGCAGTTCTTC. Translation gives CASTLHRRSYNEQFF. Full variable domain (outside the CDR3, taken from reference TRBV7-2 and TRBJ2-1): GAGVSQSPSNKVTEKGKDVELRCDPISGHTALYWYRQSLGQGLEFLIYFQGNSAPDKSGLPSDRFSAERTGGSVSTLTIQRTQQEDSAVYLCASTLHRRSYNEQFFGPGTRLTVL.

This clonotype was seen many times. The chain carries TRBV15 and TRBJ1-2; tentatively, D is TRBD1 (5 bases). V was clipped by 0 bases and J by 3 bases, with 8 bases between them. This CDR3 region has 14 residues. Germline values: CDR1 LNHNV, CDR2 YYDKDF (reference sequence). The DNA of the CDR3 is TGTGCCACCAGCAGAGAACAGGCAGACTATGGCTACACCTTC. It specifies CATSREQADYGYTF.

At least ten counts were recorded for this clonotype. The chain is built from TRBV12-3 or TRBV12-4 and TRBJ2-3; 14 bases agree with TRBD2. The CDR3 has 17 amino acids. Germline trimming cut 5 bases from V and 0 bases from J; bases unmatched to any gene: 4. The CDR3 region has the DNA TGTGCCAGCAGTCCAGGACTAGCGGGGGGAAGCACAGATACGCAGTATTTT. It specifies CASSPGLAGGSTDTQYF.

This clonotype was picked up a small number of times. This sequence joins TRBV10-3 and TRBJ1-1, with D hard to call. Looked up from germline, CDR1 is ENHRY and CDR2 is SYGVKD. The CDR3 sequence is 12 residues long. V was pared by 3 bases and J by 7 bases, with 9 bases between. CDR3 region: CAISDSPNEAFF. Here the CDR3 DNA reads TGTGCCATCAGTGATAGTCCCAATGAAGCTTTCTTT.

V is TRBV6-6 and J is TRBJ2-3; no firm D call. CDR3 length: 13 amino acids. V shed 4 bases and J shed 2 bases, with 7 bases lying between them. Looked up from germline, CDR1 is MNHNY and CDR2 is SVGAGI (reference sequence). Here the CDR3 reads CASSSLYTDTQYF. CDR3 in DNA: TGTGCCAGCAGTTCCCTATACACAGATACGCAGTATTTT.

This clonotype was counted between two and nine times. This chain connects TRBV11-1 to TRBJ2-5; the D is unclear. There are 15 residues in the CDR3. Deletions cut 5 bases from V and 5 bases from J, with 18 bases between. Germline V lookup: CDR1 SGHAT, CDR2 FQDESV (reference sequence). The CDR3 sequence is CASSPLDPGKETQYF. CDR3 in DNA: TGTGCCAGCAGCCCATTAGACCCAGGAAAGGAGACCCAGTACTTC.